This T cell receptor beta chain was identified during a study of blood T cell repertoires in COVID-19. Across the whole study: Nucleic acid was either cDNA or gDNA, and it came from T cells, B-cell-depleted T cells, or PBMCs.

Original processing methods: Reference gene primers were amplified, and this amplification served to estimate nucleated cell counts. TCRdb keeps only in-frame clones here, not all; method: immunoSEQ multiplex PCR. The DNA was the basis for D and trimming; V, J and clone size are from that table. The data hold about 140,000 clones, with around 88% observed a single time. The clonotype comes from a woman aged 55-69 years with acute or convalescent COVID-19. Sequenced input: peripheral blood.

CDR3: CASSFQPLQKEAFF. In DNA form, the CDR3 reads TGTGCCAGCAGTTTTCAGCCTTTACAGAAGGAAGCTTTCTTT. The rearrangement links TRBV28 to TRBJ1-1; D gene ambiguous. CDR3 length: 14 amino acids. The germline CDR1 and CDR2 sequences are MDHEN and SYDVKM. Deletions cut 3 bases from V and 8 bases from J, with 16 bases between.